A few counts support the clone carrying this TCR beta chain. An end of the junction does not agree with germline; a read error may underlie this. Genomic DNA, the template, was used for profiling of the TCR beta VDJ and CDR3. TCRdb called the reads again in MiXCR, with one record for every CDR3 protein. Of more than 250,000 distinct CDR3 sequences in the sample, 82% are singletons; the top ten hold about 41%. The CDR3 runs 12 residues. Looked up from germline, CDR1 is SGHVS and CDR2 is FQNEAQ. CD8+CD57+ cell expansion, shown by flow cytometry, had occurred in the patients selected for sequencing. The sample belongs to a study of CD8+CD57+ T cells in acquired aplastic anemia.

The rearrangement joins TRBV7-8 to TRBJ2-2, with D tentatively TRBD1 or TRBD2 (5 bases each). The sequencing input was sorted CD4+, CD8+, or CD8+CD57+ T cells (not recorded which) from PBMCs. The source is a human donor with aplastic anemia. The CDR3 sequence: CASSLAPGALFF. CDR3 bases: TGTGCCAGCAGCTTAGCGCCCGGGGCGCTGTTTTTT.